The 27 T cell receptor beta chains below were found in one sample sequenced in a study of neurological immune-mediated disorders (dated by TCRdb to between 2017 and 2020). Preparation of the library involved 5' RACE. The data were produced on an Illumina HiSeq 2500. TCRdb reanalyzed the raw reads on its own, using fastp at Q25 for trimming and MiXCR for clone calling, and kept in-frame beta chains. Duplicate CDR3 protein sequences are folded into a single record with the most common DNA and genes. Counted in this sample were some 57,000 distinct CDR3 sequences; roughly 4.8% of them appeared once. Together, the top ten hold roughly 3.4% of the sample. Sequenced: PBMCs. The source of these receptors is a woman in her forties or fifties with multiple sclerosis.

CDR3 loop: CASSSRTSGGFTDTQYF. CDR3 nucleotides: TGCGCCAGCAGCTCTAGGACTAGCGGGGGTTTCACAGATACGCAGTATTTT. J is TRBJ2-3 and V is TRBV5-1, with TRBD2 identical over 13 bases. The germline V gene has CDR1 SGHRS and CDR2 YFSETQ. The junction had 6 bases not matched to a gene; V was cut back by 3 bases and J by 2 bases. The CDR3 is 17 amino acids.

The genes are TRBV10-3 and TRBJ1-6; D remains unclear. The CDR3 contains 13 residues. CDR1 and CDR2 (germline): ENHRY, SYGVKD. Trimming took off 2 bases at V and 11 bases at J, with 10 bases between the two ends. CDR3: CAISEIPGAPLHF. CDR3 DNA sequence: TGTGCCATCAGTGAGATCCCAGGAGCACCCCTCCACTTT.

There are many counts of this clonotype. The chain couples TRBV5-1 to TRBJ2-3, with 9 bases that match TRBD2. The CDR3 has 14 residues. The trim removed 3 bases at V and 6 bases at J, leaving 5 bases unmatched. CDR1 is SGHRS, CDR2 YFSETQ, per germline. Here the CDR3 reads CASSSRGGQDTQYF. The CDR3 nucleotides are TGCGCCAGCAGCTCGCGGGGGGGCCAGGATACGCAGTATTTT.

This clonotype was seen many times. The chain recombines TRBV7-6 with TRBJ2-3; 8 bases match TRBD2. The CDR3 has 14 residues. Losses at the gene ends were 3 bases for V and 6 bases for J; bases not matched to a gene: 5. Per germline, CDR1 SGHVS and CDR2 FNYEAQ. The CDR3 protein is CASSFLSGGDTQYF. As DNA, the CDR3 is TGTGCCAGCAGCTTTTTGAGCGGGGGTGATACGCAGTATTTT.

The table lists this clonotype with many counts. The chain recombines TRBV12-3 or TRBV12-4 with TRBJ2-7; maybe TRBD2 (5 bases). V lost 6 bases to trimming and J lost 7 bases, with 16 bases between them. The CDR3 covers 13 residues. The CDR3 coding sequence is TGTGCCAGCAGCGATTCGCGGGTCAGAGAGCAGTACTTC. It specifies CASSDSRVREQYF.

This clonotype was recorded many times. The chain uses TRBV7-2 and TRBJ1-4, with D possibly being TRBD1 (6 bases). The CDR3 totals 15 residues. V was clipped by 6 bases and J by 6 bases, with 17 bases between them. The germline V gene encodes CDR1 SGHTA and CDR2 FQGNSA. The CDR3 sequence: CASRQGQPSDEKLFF. CDR3 bases: TGTGCCAGCAGACAAGGACAGCCTTCGGATGAAAAACTGTTTTTT. The complete variable domain, with remaining parts taken from reference TRBV7-2 and TRBJ1-4, reads GAGVSQSPSNKVTEKGKDVELRCDPISGHTALYWYRQSLGQGLEFLIYFQGNSAPDKSGLPSDRFSAERTGGSVSTLTIQRTQQEDSAVYLCASRQGQPSDEKLFFGSGTQLSVL.

Only a few counts were recorded for this clonotype. Germline and junction disagree at one end, which may indicate a read error. The chain employs TRBV4-1 and TRBJ1-5, with D maybe TRBD1 (5 bases). Germline CDR1 is MGHRA and CDR2 is YSYEKL. This CDR3 spans 14 amino acids. The CDR3 reads CASRNTGSNQPQNF. The CDR3 DNA is TGCGCCAGCAGAAACACAGGTAGCAATCAGCCCCAGAATTTT.

In its sample, this clonotype was seen a few times. The V and J genes are TRBV7-8 and TRBJ1-2, with 9 bases matching TRBD1. V lost 0 bases to trimming and J lost 4 bases; unmatched junction nucleotides: 6. The germline gives CDR1 SGHVS, CDR2 FQNEAQ. The CDR3 covers 16 residues. CDR3: CASSLADRGSSYGYTF. The CDR3, as DNA: TGTGCCAGCAGCTTAGCGGACAGGGGCTCTAGCTATGGCTACACCTTC.

This clonotype was observed many times. The J gene is TRBJ1-3, the V gene TRBV6-6, with 11 bases fitting TRBD1. Losses at the gene ends were 0 bases for V and 0 bases for J; bases not matched to a gene: 7. The germline CDR1 and CDR2 sequences are MNHNY and SVGAGI (reference sequence). CDR3 size: 19 residues. The CDR3 bases are TGTGCCAGCAGTTACTCGAGGACAGGGGGCCTTCTCTCTGGAAACACCATATATTTT. It yields the protein CASSYSRTGGLLSGNTIYF.

In its sample, this clonotype was seen many times. The chain couples TRBV7-2 to TRBJ2-5; perhaps TRBD2 as D (7 bases). Germline V CDR1 and CDR2: SGHTA, FQGNSA. V dropped 4 bases and J dropped 5 bases, with 14 bases sitting between them. The CDR3 totals 14 residues. The CDR3 nucleotides are TGTGCCAGCAGCTACTCGGGGGGCGGGGAGACCCAGTACTTC. This sequence encodes CASSYSGGGETQYF.

This clonotype was seen many times. The chain combines TRBV5-1 with TRBJ2-6; possibly TRBD1 or TRBD2 for D (5 bases each). Germline-derived CDR1 and CDR2 are SGHRS and YFSETQ. V shed 2 bases and J shed 0 bases, with 18 bases lying between them. CDR3 size: 19 residues. The CDR3 sequence: CASSFFFGAESSGANVLTF. DNA for the CDR3: TGCGCCAGCAGCTTTTTTTTCGGGGCGGAGAGCTCTGGGGCCAACGTCCTGACTTTC.

This clonotype was observed many times. This sequence joins TRBV7-9 and TRBJ2-5; 9 bases are a match to TRBD1. The germline V gene has CDR1 SEHNR and CDR2 FQNEAQ (reference sequence). The CDR3 consists of 15 residues. The trim removed 5 bases at V and 5 bases at J, leaving 9 bases unmatched. The CDR3 loop is CASSPWDREGETQYF. CDR3 in DNA: TGTGCCAGCAGCCCATGGGACAGGGAAGGGGAGACCCAGTACTTC. Variable domain in full (rest from reference TRBV7-9 and TRBJ2-5): DTGVSQNPRHKITKRGQNVTFRCDPISEHNRLYWYRQTLGQGPEFLTYFQNEAQLEKSRLLSDRFSAERPKGSFSTLEIQRTEQGDSAMYLCASSPWDREGETQYFGPGTRLLVL.

CDR3 in amino acids: CASSFRSGGDQETQYF. CDR3 nucleotides: TGTGCCAGCAGCTTTCGTAGCGGGGGGGACCAAGAGACCCAGTACTTC. The rearrangement uses TRBV7-9 and TRBJ2-5; 11 nucleotides agree with TRBD2. The germline gives CDR1 SEHNR, CDR2 FQNEAQ (reference sequence). CDR3 size: 16 residues. V shed 3 bases and J 0 bases; nucleotides not matched to a gene: 3.

Ten or more counts support this clonotype. V and J are TRBV5-5 and TRBJ2-3; 9 bases are shared with TRBD1. The V gene's germline CDR1 is SGHKS and CDR2 YYEKEE (reference sequence). The CDR3 covers 13 residues. Unmatched junction bases numbered 3, after V lost 7 bases and J lost 3 bases. The CDR3: CASRTGVTDTQYF. In DNA form, the CDR3 reads TGTGCCAGCCGGACAGGGGTGACAGATACGCAGTATTTT.

CDR3 in DNA: TGTGCCAGCAGCTTAGCAGACAGGGATGGGAAAGAGACCCAGTACTTC. Amino acid sequence: CASSLADRDGKETQYF. The chain has TRBV7-2 and TRBJ2-5, with 7 bases matching TRBD1. Germline V lookup: CDR1 SGHTA, CDR2 FQGNSA. The CDR3 spans 16 residues. V trimming: 0 bases; J trimming: 3 bases; junction bases outside the gene matches: 7.

This clonotype was observed many times. This chain joins TRBV29-1 and TRBJ2-2; TRBD1 matches 8 bases. There are 12 residues in the CDR3. Trimming removed 4 bases from V and 10 bases from J; junction bases left unmatched: 5. Germline V gives CDR1 SQVTM, CDR2 ANQGSEA. The CDR3 spells CSVGTGLKELFF. CDR3 nucleotide sequence: TGCAGCGTTGGGACAGGGCTGAAGGAGCTGTTTTTT.

The chain uses TRBV20-1 and TRBJ1-6; a possible D gene is TRBD1 (6 bases). The CDR3 runs to 16 residues. Germline assignment: CDR1 DFQATT and CDR2 SNEGSKA (reference sequence). Between the trimmed V and J ends, which lost 2 bases and 5 bases, there was a span of 16 bases. CDR3 loop: CSARPRTVTNNSPLHF. The DNA of the CDR3 is TGCAGTGCTAGACCTCGGACAGTTACAAATAATTCACCCCTCCACTTT.

This clonotype was recorded at least ten times. The chain combines TRBV7-2 with TRBJ1-5; 7 nucleotides align to TRBD1. V lost 5 bases, J lost 4 bases, and 5 bases stayed unmatched. The CDR3 extends over 14 amino acids. Germline-derived CDR1 and CDR2 are SGHTA and FQGNSA. CDR3 sequence reads: CASSAPQGNQPQHF. The CDR3 bases are TGTGCCAGCAGCGCCCCACAGGGGAATCAGCCCCAGCATTTT.

The V gene is TRBV6-6, the J gene TRBJ2-3; a weak D match, TRBD2 (6 bases). Trimming stripped 7 bases from V and 0 bases from J, with 17 bases between. Per germline, CDR1 MNHNY and CDR2 SVGAGI (reference sequence). This CDR3 is built from 16 residues. The CDR3 region is CASTQVGRSSTDTQYF. The CDR3 DNA is TGTGCCAGCACCCAAGTGGGGAGGTCTAGCACAGATACGCAGTATTTT.

This clonotype was counted ten times or more. The chain couples TRBV12-3 or TRBV12-4 to TRBJ2-5; D may be TRBD1 (6 bases). V was trimmed by 3 bases and J by 4 bases, leaving 9 bases between them. The CDR3 has 13 residues. CDR3 DNA: TGTGCCAGCAGTTTCAGGGGCTCAGAGACCCAGTACTTC. It encodes CASSFRGSETQYF.

This clonotype was found many times. The chain uses TRBV29-1 and TRBJ2-7, with 9 bases lining up with TRBD2. The CDR3 extends over 13 amino acids. Germline values: CDR1 SQVTM, CDR2 ANQGSEA. With V trimmed by 7 bases and J by 2 bases, 6 bases remained unmatched. The CDR3 protein is CSALAGRAYEQYF. The CDR3 bases are TGCAGCGCCCTAGCGGGGCGGGCCTACGAGCAGTACTTC.

Ten or more counts support this clonotype. This chain joins TRBV20-1 and TRBJ2-3; D possibly uses TRBD1 or TRBD2 (6 bases each). The germline gives CDR1 DFQATT, CDR2 SNEGSKA (reference sequence). Deletions cut 0 bases from V and 7 bases from J, with 20 bases between. The CDR3 is 16 residues long. DNA for the CDR3: TGCAGTGCTAGAGATGGAGGGGGTGGAACTGGAAATACGCAGTATTTT. Residues: CSARDGGGGTGNTQYF.

In its sample, this clonotype was seen many times. The V call is TRBV5-1, the J call TRBJ2-1; no definite D call. CDR3 length: 15 amino acids. The V gene's germline CDR1 is SGHRS and CDR2 YFSETQ. V lost 0 bases to trimming and J lost 8 bases, with 15 bases between them. The CDR3 coding sequence is TGCGCCAGCAGCTTGGCTGGCGGAAGTACCTATGAGCAGTTCTTC. Protein: CASSLAGGSTYEQFF.

This clonotype was found many times. The rearrangement uses TRBV7-9 and TRBJ1-5; D possibly corresponds to TRBD1 (5 bases). The germline V gene encodes CDR1 SEHNR and CDR2 FQNEAQ (reference sequence). The CDR3 runs 15 residues. Trimming pared 5 bases from V and 5 bases from J, leaving 16 bases between. The CDR3 DNA follows: TGTGCCAGCAGCGATGATAGACAGAAAGATCAGCCCCAGCATTTT. Translating gives CASSDDRQKDQPQHF.

This clonotype was detected many times. The chain combines TRBV7-2 with TRBJ1-2; TRBD1 matches 8 bases. V dropped 2 bases and J dropped 3; count of bases not matched to a gene: 5. Germline V gene sequence: CDR1 SGHTA, CDR2 FQGNSA. The CDR3 is 15 amino acids. CDR3 coding DNA: TGTGCCAGCAGCTTATGGTCAGGGGGCGACTATGGCTACACCTTC. Amino acids: CASSLWSGGDYGYTF.

This clonotype has just a few counts. The rearrangement joins TRBV20-1 to TRBJ1-6; D gene unclear. Germline CDR1 DFQATT, CDR2 SNEGSKA (reference sequence). V lost 6 bases, J lost 7 bases, and 7 bases lay in between. There are 11 residues in the CDR3. The CDR3, as DNA: TGCAGTGCAGGACCAAATTCACCCCTCCACTTT. Translation: CSAGPNSPLHF.

This clonotype came up many times. The chain carries TRBV15 and TRBJ2-3; D uncertain. Germline V gene sequence: CDR1 LNHNV, CDR2 YYDKDF (reference sequence). The CDR3 sequence is 11 residues long. With 1 base removed from V and 6 bases from J, the gap between germline ends came to 2 bases. This CDR3 is CATSRVDTQYF. The CDR3 nucleotides are TGTGCCACCAGCAGAGTTGATACGCAGTATTTT. The full variable domain, rest sourced from reference TRBV15 and TRBJ2-3, is DAMVIQNPRYQVTQFGKPVTLSCSQTLNHNVMYWYQQKSSQAPKLLFHYYDKDFNNEADTPDNFQSRRPNTSFCFLDIRSPGLGDTAMYLCATSRVDTQYFGPGTRLTVL.